This T cell receptor beta chain was observed in a study of T cell changes during pregnancy in multiple sclerosis (dated by TCRdb to the late 2010s). About the study as a whole: In women with multiple sclerosis, the researchers looked at how the T cell repertoire shifted as pregnancy progressed.

CDR3 length: 21 amino acids, cysteine to phenylalanine. Just the 63-base CDR3 DNA is kept, in frame starting at base 1. Ends trimmed: V by 0 bases, J by 8 bases; bases unmatched to a gene: 18. CDR1 and CDR2 were assigned from the germline V gene as MGHRA and YSYEKL. Remarks on this clone: The antigen it recognizes is unknown. No base quality values were provided; no much bigger clone lies one nucleotide off.

Libraries were built with the immunoSEQ multiplex PCR assay. TCRdb carries this immuneACCESS record with in-frame sequences only. Its versions omit some clonotypes, under half of them owing to an unresolved V gene in the studies checked, with the rest unexplained. This sample has 29,000 or so clones in its table, and approximately 90% of those were observed once. The ten largest clones take up 5% to 6% of the sample. This receptor was obtained from a female donor with multiple sclerosis, enrolled in a pregnancy study. The receptor chain draws on TRBV4-1 and TRBJ2-1; 14 central bases correspond to TRBD2. This material consisted of CD8+ T cells from peripheral blood mononuclear cells, taken before pregnancy. The CDR3 here reads CASSQDETTGGLAGERDEQFF. The DNA sequence is given as TGCGCCAGCAGCCAAGACGAAACTACAGGGGGACTAGCGGGAGAAAGGGATGAGCAGTTCTTC.